The entry that follows covers one T cell receptor beta chain sequence. There is no known antigen for this receptor. No much larger clone is present one base from it, and per-base qualities are unavailable. The time point label corresponds to: cells obtained before transplantation from donor or recipient. CD3+CD4+ and CD3+CD8+ populations were FACS-sorted from unstimulated pre-transplant donor and recipient cells taken from spleen or lymph nodes. Measured from the cysteine to the phenylalanine, the CDR3 is 15 residues long. The only DNA kept is the CDR3, 45 bases in frame from the first base. CDR1 MDHEN and CDR2 SYDVKM were looked up in the germline V gene. V is pared back by 3 bases and J by 4 bases, with 15 bases lying between the germline termini. The protocol used for the library was the immunoSEQ multiplex PCR assay. In most patients, genomic DNA was isolated using the Qiagen DNeasy Blood and Tissue Kit and sent frozen to Adaptive Biotechnologies for TCR sequencing. For most patients, genomic DNA was subjected to high-throughput TCR-beta CDR3 sequencing by Adaptive Biotechnologies. From the authors' description of their analysis: TCR sequencing data for 15 to 20 patients were retrieved from Adaptive's ImmunoSEQ software; three other patients were processed with MiXCR and VDJtools. CD4 versus CD8 sorting errors were corrected by removing sequences found in both subsets at a frequency ratio below 5:1. Because the origin of CDR3 nucleotide sequences shared between donor and recipient could not be assigned, those sequences were removed. To be classed as alloreactive, a clone needed at least 2-fold expansion over unstimulated cells and a minimum CFSE-low frequency of 0.002% (template counts) or 0.001% (read counts). Clones detected in sequenced pre-transplant spleen, lymph node, or MLR CFSE-low populations of the donor or recipient were defined as mappable. Cumulative frequency of alloreactive clones was calculated as a percentage of all sequences weighted by copy number. In its TCRdb copy, this immuneACCESS table keeps in-frame sequences only and misses some clones. Where compared with another copy, unresolved V genes explain less than half of these, and the others have no known cause. The V and J calls and clone size come from that table; D and trimming were worked out from the DNA. Recorded for this sample are some 97,000 clones; approximately 84% of them occurred a single time. Of the sample, roughly 1% falls within the top ten clones.

This entry is derived from a study of graft-versus-host responses after intestinal transplantation (dated by TCRdb to about 2021). The study in broad terms: The transplants that recipients got were multivisceral, liver-intestinal, or isolated intestinal. To identify alloreactive clones, pre-transplant mixed lymphocyte reaction products were sequenced and then compared with unstimulated pre-transplant donor and recipient T cells. Donor T cell macrochimerism was defined as a peak of at least 4% donor T cells among recipient peripheral blood mononuclear cells. A cohort of about two dozen intestinal transplant recipients, including one retransplant, was enrolled, and 3 patients lacking pretransplant specimens were excluded. Rather than going through the commercial service, samples from a few later patients were sequenced in-house on an Illumina MiSeq and processed with MiXCR. Anti-thymocyte globulin induction was given to all recipients, followed by maintenance tacrolimus and steroids for 3 to 4 years. Graft-versus-host and host-versus-graft alloreactive T cell clones were tracked in the graft, circulation and bone marrow after intestinal transplantation using bulk TCR-beta CDR3 sequencing.

Paper-wide results and their limitations: Early after transplant, declines in HvG clones were associated with peak levels of circulating GvH clones. The relatively low number and heterogeneity of intestinal transplant patients limited the conclusions. High GvH to HvG T cell clonal ratios were observed in the allografts of patients with donor T cell macrochimerism. GvH clones were found in recipient bone marrow, and some of the GvH clones appeared earlier in ileal mucosa or blood, which is consistent with an intestinal mucosal origin.

Sequencing used unstimulated CD4+ T cells sorted from spleen or lymph node cells, obtained before transplant. The chain employs TRBV28 and TRBJ1-1; TRBD1 is a weak D gene call, 5 bases matching. The clonotype comes from a human donor who was the organ donor for an intestinal transplant. The CDR3 region has the sequence CASSLGGGSVTEAFF. The DNA sequence reads TGTGCCAGCAGTTTGGGCGGGGGATCGGTCACTGAAGCTTTCTTT.